One T cell receptor beta chain is described in this entry. Its antigen remains unknown. Primers: 60 Vbeta forward and 13 Jbeta reverse. Here immunoSEQ multiplex PCR was the method, and the copy in TCRdb shows in-frame clones only, minus some. The sample has around 170,000 clones; about three quarters are singletons. The sample comes from a study of cytomegalovirus exposure and HLA in healthy donors. Whole-study results and caveats: Later analysis suggested most CMV-associated TCR beta chains were HLA-restricted.

The V end lost 0 bases, the J end lost 2 bases, and 11 bases lay between the germline ends. CDR3 length: 16 amino acids. CDR1 and CDR2 from the germline V gene are MGHRA and YSYEKL. The receptor's source is a girl aged 5-17 years in good health and CMV-seronegative. The gene calls are TRBV4-1 and TRBJ1-5; D is perhaps TRBD1 (5 bases). Sequencing was carried out using PBMCs. The CDR3 sequence: CASSQEEGGGNQPQHF. The CDR3 region has the DNA TGCGCCAGCAGCCAAGAGGAGGGAGGGGGCAATCAGCCCCAGCATTTT.